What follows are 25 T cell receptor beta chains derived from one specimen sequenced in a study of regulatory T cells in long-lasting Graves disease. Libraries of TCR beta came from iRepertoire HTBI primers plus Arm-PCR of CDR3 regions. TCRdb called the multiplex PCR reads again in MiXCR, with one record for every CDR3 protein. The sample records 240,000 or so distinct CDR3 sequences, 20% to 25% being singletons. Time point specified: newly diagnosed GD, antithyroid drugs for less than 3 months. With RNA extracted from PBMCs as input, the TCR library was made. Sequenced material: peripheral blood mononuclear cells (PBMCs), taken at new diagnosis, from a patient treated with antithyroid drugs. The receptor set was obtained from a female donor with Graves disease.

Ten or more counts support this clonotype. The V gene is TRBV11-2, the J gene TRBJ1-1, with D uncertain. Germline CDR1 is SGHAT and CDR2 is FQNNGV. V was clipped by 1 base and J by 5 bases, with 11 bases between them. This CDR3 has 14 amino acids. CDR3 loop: CASSLGPSGTEAFF. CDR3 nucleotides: TGTGCCAGCAGCTTAGGACCGTCCGGGACTGAAGCTTTCTTT.

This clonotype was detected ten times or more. CDR3 DNA sequence: TGTGCCAGCAGCCGCGACAGGGCAGATCAGTTCTTC. Amino acids: CASSRDRADQFF. This chain links TRBV11-2 with TRBJ2-1; 7 nucleotides agree with TRBD1. The ends lost 5 bases at V and 13 bases at J; junction bases unmatched: 8. CDR3 length: 12 amino acids. Germline V gene data show CDR1 as SGHAT and CDR2 as FQNNGV.

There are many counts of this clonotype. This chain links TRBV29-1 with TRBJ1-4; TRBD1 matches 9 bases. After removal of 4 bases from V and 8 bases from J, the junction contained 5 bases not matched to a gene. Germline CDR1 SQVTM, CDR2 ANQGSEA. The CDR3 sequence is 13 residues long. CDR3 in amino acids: CSVGRTGVEKLFF. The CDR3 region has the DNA TGCAGCGTTGGAAGGACAGGGGTCGAAAAACTGTTTTTT.

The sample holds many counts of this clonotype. DNA for the CDR3: TGTGCCAGCAGCTTAGGTCTTCTCGAGCAGTACTTC. This sequence encodes CASSLGLLEQYF. V gene TRBV7-2 combines with J gene TRBJ2-7; D not certain. The CDR3 covers 12 residues. CDR1 is SGHTA and CDR2 is FQGNSA in the germline V gene. V shed 1 base and J shed 6 bases, with 7 bases lying between them.

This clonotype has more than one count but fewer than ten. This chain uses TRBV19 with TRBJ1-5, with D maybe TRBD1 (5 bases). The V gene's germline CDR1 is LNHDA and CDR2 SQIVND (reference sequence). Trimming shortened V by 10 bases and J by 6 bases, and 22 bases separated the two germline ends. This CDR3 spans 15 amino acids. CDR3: CATSQRGGVGQPQHF. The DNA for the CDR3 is TGTGCCACATCACAGCGTGGGGGAGTGGGTCAGCCCCAGCATTTT. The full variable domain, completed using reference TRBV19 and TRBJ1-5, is DGGITQSPKYLFRKEGQNVTLSCEQNLNHDAMYWYRQDPGQGLRLIYYSQIVNDFQKGDIAEGYSVSREKKESFPLTVTSAQKNPTAFYLCATSQRGGVGQPQHFGDGTRLSIL.

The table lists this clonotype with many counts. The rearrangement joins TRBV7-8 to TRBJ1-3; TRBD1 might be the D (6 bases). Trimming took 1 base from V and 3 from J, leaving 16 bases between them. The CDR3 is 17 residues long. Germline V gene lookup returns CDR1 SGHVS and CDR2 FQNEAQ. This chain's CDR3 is CASSLGVVGAIGNTIYF. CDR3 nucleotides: TGTGCCAGCAGCTTAGGGGTCGTGGGGGCGATTGGAAACACCATATATTTT.

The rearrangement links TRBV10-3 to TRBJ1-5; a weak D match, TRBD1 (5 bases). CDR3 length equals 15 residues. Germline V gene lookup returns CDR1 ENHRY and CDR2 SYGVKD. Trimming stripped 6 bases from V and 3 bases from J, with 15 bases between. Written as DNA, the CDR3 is TGTGCCATCAGCCCCGTGGGGACGAACAATCAGCCCCAGCATTTT. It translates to CAISPVGTNNQPQHF.

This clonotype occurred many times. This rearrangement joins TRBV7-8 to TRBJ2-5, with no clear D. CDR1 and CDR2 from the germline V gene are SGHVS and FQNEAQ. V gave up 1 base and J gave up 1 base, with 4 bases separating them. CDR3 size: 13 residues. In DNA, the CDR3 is TGTGCCAGCAGCTTAGGGGCCCAAGAGACCCAGTACTTC. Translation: CASSLGAQETQYF.

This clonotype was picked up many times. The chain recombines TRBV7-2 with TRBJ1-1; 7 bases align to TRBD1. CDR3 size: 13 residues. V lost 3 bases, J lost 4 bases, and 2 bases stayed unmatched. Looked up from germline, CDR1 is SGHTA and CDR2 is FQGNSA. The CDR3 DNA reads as TGTGCCAGCAGCTTTTACAGGGGCACTGAAGCTTTCTTT. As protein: CASSFYRGTEAFF.

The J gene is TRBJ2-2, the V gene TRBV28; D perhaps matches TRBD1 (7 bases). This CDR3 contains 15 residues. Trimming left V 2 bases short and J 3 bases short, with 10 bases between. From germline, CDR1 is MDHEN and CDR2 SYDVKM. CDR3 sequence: CASSLARGDTGELFF. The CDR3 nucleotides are TGTGCCAGCAGTTTAGCCAGGGGGGACACCGGGGAGCTGTTTTTT.

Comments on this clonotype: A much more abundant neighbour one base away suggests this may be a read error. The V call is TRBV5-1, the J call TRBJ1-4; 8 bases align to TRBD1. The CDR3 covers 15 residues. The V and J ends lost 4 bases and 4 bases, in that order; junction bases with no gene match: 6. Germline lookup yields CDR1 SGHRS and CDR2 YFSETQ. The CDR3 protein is CASSLQGAGNEKLFF. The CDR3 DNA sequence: TGCGCCAGCAGCCTTCAGGGGGCTGGTAATGAAAAACTGTTTTTT.

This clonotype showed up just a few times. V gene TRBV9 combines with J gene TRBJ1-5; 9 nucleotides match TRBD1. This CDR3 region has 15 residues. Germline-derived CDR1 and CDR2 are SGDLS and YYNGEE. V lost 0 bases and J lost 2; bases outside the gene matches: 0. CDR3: CASSVGTGGNQPQHF. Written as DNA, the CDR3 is TGTGCCAGCAGCGTAGGGACAGGGGGCAATCAGCCCCAGCATTTT. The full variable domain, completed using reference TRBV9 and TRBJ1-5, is DSGVTQTPKHLITATGQRVTLRCSPRSGDLSVYWYQQSLDQGLQFLIQYYNGEERAKGNILERFSAQQFPDLHSELNLSSLELGDSALYFCASSVGTGGNQPQHFGDGTRLSIL.

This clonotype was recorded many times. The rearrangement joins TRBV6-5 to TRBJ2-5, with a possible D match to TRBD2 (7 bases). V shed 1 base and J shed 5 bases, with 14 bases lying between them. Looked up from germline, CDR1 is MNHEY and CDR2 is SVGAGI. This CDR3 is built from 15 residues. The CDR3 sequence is CASSYFGGRGETQYF. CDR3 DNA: TGTGCCAGCAGTTACTTCGGGGGGCGCGGGGAGACCCAGTACTTC.

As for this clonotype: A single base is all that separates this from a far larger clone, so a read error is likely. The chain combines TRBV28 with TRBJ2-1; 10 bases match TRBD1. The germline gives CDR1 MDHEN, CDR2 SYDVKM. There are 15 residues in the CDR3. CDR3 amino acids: CASSPSGQGDYEQFF. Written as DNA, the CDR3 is TGCGCCAGCAGCCCTTCCGGACAGGGGGATTACGAGCAGTTCTTC.

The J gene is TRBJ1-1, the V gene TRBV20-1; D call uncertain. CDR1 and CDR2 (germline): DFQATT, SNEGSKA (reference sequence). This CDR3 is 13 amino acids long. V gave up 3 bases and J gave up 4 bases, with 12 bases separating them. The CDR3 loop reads CSARGGLTTEAFF. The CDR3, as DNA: TGCAGTGCTAGGGGCGGACTGACCACTGAAGCTTTCTTT.

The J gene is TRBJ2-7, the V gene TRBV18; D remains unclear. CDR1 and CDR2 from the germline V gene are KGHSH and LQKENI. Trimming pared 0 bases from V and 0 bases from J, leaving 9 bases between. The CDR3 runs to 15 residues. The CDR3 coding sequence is TGTGCCAGCTCACCACCGCCGACAAGCTCCTACGAGCAGTACTTC. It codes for CASSPPPTSSYEQYF. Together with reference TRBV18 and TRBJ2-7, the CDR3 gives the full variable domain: NAGVMQNPRHLVRRRGQEARLRCSPMKGHSHVYWYRQLPEEGLKFMVYLQKENIIDESGMPKERFSAEFPKEGPSILRIQQVVRGDSAAYFCASSPPPTSSYEQYFGPGTRLTVT.

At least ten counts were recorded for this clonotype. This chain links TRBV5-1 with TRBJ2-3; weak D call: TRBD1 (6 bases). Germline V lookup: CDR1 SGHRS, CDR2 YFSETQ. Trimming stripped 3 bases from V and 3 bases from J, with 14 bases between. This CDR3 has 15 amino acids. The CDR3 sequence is CASSSQGWRTDTQYF. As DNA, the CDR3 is TGCGCCAGCAGCTCACAGGGCTGGAGGACAGATACGCAGTATTTT.

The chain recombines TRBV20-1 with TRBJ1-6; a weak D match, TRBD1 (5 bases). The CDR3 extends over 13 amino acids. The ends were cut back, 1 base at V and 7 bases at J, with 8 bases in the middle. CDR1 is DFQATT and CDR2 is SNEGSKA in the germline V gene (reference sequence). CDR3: CSARGGTNSPLHF. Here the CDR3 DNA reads TGCAGTGCTAGAGGAGGGACCAATTCACCCCTCCACTTT.

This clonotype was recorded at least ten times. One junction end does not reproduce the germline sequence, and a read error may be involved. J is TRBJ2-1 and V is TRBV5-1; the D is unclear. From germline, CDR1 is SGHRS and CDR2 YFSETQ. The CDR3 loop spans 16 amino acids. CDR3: CASSLDTASSYNEQFF. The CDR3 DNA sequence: TGTGCCAGCAGCTTAGACACCGCGAGCTCCTACAATGAGCAGTTCTTC.

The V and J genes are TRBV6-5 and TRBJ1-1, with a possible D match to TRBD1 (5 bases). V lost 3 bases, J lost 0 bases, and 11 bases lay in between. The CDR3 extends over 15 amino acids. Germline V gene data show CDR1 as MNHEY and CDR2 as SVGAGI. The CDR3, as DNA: TGTGCCAGCAGTTATGGGGGTTGGATGAACACTGAAGCTTTCTTT. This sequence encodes CASSYGGWMNTEAFF.

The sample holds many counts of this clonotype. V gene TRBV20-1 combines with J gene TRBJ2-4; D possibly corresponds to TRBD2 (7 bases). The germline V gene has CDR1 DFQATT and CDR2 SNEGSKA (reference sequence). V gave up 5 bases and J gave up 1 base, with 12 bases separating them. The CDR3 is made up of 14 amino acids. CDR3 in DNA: TGCAGTGCTGACGCGGGGGCTGCCAAAAACATTCAGTACTTC. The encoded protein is CSADAGAAKNIQYF.

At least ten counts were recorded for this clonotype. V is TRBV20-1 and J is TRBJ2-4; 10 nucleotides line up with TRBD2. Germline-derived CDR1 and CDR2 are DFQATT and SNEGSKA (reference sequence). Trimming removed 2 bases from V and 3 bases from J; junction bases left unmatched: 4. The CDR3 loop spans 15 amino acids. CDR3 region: CSARKTSGFKNIQYF. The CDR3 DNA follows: TGCAGTGCTAGAAAGACTAGCGGGTTCAAAAACATTCAGTACTTC.

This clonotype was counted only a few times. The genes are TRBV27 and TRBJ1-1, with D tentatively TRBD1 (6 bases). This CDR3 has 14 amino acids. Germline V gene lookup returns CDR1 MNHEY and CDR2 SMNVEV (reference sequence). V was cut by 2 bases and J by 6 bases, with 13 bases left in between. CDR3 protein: CASSLMGGLAEAFF. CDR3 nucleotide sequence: TGTGCCAGCAGTTTAATGGGGGGCTTGGCTGAAGCTTTCTTT.

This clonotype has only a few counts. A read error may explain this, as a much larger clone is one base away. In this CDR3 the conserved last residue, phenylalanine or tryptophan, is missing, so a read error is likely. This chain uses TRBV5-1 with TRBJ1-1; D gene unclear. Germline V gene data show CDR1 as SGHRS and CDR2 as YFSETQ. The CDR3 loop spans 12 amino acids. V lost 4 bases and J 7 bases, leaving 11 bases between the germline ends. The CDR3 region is CASSRTLDEAFI. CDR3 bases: TGCGCCAGCAGCCGGACTCTGGATGAAGCTTTCATT.

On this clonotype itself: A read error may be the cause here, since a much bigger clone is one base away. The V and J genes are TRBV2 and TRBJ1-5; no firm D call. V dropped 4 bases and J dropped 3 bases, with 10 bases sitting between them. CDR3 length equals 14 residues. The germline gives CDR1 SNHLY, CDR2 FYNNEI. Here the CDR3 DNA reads TGTGCCAGCAGTGGGGCCGCCAACAATCAGCCCCAGCATTTT. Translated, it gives CASSGAANNQPQHF. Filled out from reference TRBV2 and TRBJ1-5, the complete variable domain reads EPEVTQTPSHQVTQMGQEVILRCVPISNHLYFYWYRQILGQKVEFLVSFYNNEISEKSEIFDDQFSVERPDGSNFTLKIRSTKLEDSAMYFCASSGAANNQPQHFGDGTRLSIL.